This T cell receptor (beta chain) was profiled in a study of T cells in tuberculosis. Overall study: Sequenced TCRs come from CD1B-GMM tetramer-binding T cells.

Sequencing used immunoSEQ multiplex PCR; TCRdb keeps in-frame clones, though not all of them. The data hold over 20,000 clones, with about 96% observed a single time. About this clone: The antigen is not known.

This CDR3 has 16 residues. Per germline, CDR1 LNHNV and CDR2 YYDKDF (reference sequence). Trimming removed 8 bases at V and 10 bases at J, with 29 bases between. On average approximately 100,000 T cells per donor were immunosequenced. Study-level results: Active tuberculosis TCR-alpha repertoires lay closer to GMM-specific TCRs than IGRA-negative controls, suggesting clonal expansion.

The TCR comes from a donor under 30 with latent tuberculosis or without tuberculosis infection. V usage is TRBV15 and J usage is TRBJ1-1; no clear D. Sequenced input: PBMCs. The CDR3 is CATGSSLGRTKGGAFF. In DNA form, the CDR3 reads TGTGCCACCGGCTCGTCGTTAGGTAGGACGAAAGGAGGAGCTTTCTTT. Variable domain in full (rest from reference TRBV15 and TRBJ1-1): DAMVIQNPRYQVTQFGKPVTLSCSQTLNHNVMYWYQQKSSQAPKLLFHYYDKDFNNEADTPDNFQSRRPNTSFCFLDIRSPGLGDTAMYLCATGSSLGRTKGGAFFGQGTRLTVV.